Listed below are T cell receptor beta chains from one sample, sequenced in a study of CD8+CD57+ T cells in acquired aplastic anemia. TCRdb used MiXCR to reprocess the reads, holding one entry per CDR3 protein. The sample consists of approximately 130,000 distinct CDR3 sequences, about two fifths of them appearing once. Source material: sorted CD4+, CD8+, or CD8+CD57+ T cells (not recorded which) from PBMCs. The source of these receptors is a human donor with aplastic anemia. Each CDR3 is given with its conserved first and last residue. The D gene is left open where the match is weak. Some rows have no size entry. The others give once, few or many, or a class for an expanded clone.

>many|TRBV7-6|16|NA|TRBJ1-2
TGTGCCAGCAGCTTAATCAGTGAGTGGGGGGACTATGGCTACACCTTC
CASSLISEWGDYGYTF
>many|TRBV6-1|17|TRBD1|TRBJ1-1
TGTGCCAGCAGTAAAACAAGGACAGGGGGTGTGAACACTGAAGCTTTCTTT
CASSKTRTGGVNTEAFF
>few|TRBV7-2|13|NA|TRBJ1-5
TGTGCCAGCAGCCCTCGGATTAATCAGCCCCAGCATTTT
CASSPRINQPQHF
>many|TRBV9|17|NA|TRBJ1-3
TGTGCCAGCAGCTCCTTTAGGCAGTTGGACTCTGGAAACACCATATATTTT
CASSSFRQLDSGNTIYF
>NA|TRBV7-8|15|TRBD2|TRBJ2-1
TGTGCCAGCTCACCACCTAGCGGGCTCAGGAATGAGCAGTTCTTC
CASSPPSGLRNEQFF
>NA|TRBV15|17|TRBD2|TRBJ2-1
TGTGCCACCAGCAGAGATCACAGCGGGGGCAGTTACAATGAGCAGTTCTTC
CATSRDHSGGSYNEQFF
>NA|TRBV2|15|TRBD1|TRBJ1-2
TGTGCCAGCAGTGAATACCGGGACAGCCCCTATGGCTACACCTTC
CASSEYRDSPYGYTF
>NA|TRBV28|15|NA|TRBJ1-2
TGTGCCAGCAGTCCCCGGGACCTAAGCTTCTATGGCTACACCTTC
CASSPRDLSFYGYTF
>medium-sized|TRBV7-9|13|NA|TRBJ2-7
TGTGCCAGCAGCTTAGGGCCGGGCTACGAGCAGTACTTC
CASSLGPGYEQYF
>NA|TRBV11-1|16|NA|TRBJ1-6
TGTGCCAGCAGCTTAGCTGCGACAGCCTATAATTCACCCCTCCACTTT
CASSLAATAYNSPLHF
>many|TRBV5-1|14|TRBD1|TRBJ1-2
TGCGCCAGCAGCCCGGACAGGACTAACTATGGCTACACCTTC
CASSPDRTNYGYTF
>NA|TRBV10-3|14|TRBD2|TRBJ2-3
TGTGCCATCAAGGGCGGGGGGTTCACAGATACGCAGTATTTT
CAIKGGGFTDTQYF
>NA|TRBV7-2|14|NA|TRBJ1-2
TGTGCCAGCAGCGAACTGGACACACTCTATGGCTACACCTTC
CASSELDTLYGYTF
>few|TRBV15|13|NA|TRBJ1-1
TGTGCCACCAGCAGTCGGGGCGGCACTGAAGCTTTCTTT
CATSSRGGTEAFF
>NA|TRBV12-5|12|NA|TRBJ1-4
TGTGCTAGTCAGGGAACAAATGAAAAACTGTTTTTT
CASQGTNEKLFF
>NA|TRBV7-9|12|NA|TRBJ2-2
TGTGCCAGCAGCTCGATCAACGGGGAGCTGTTTTTT
CASSSINGELFF
>NA|TRBV27|16|NA|TRBJ2-3
TGTGCCAGCAGTTTGATTACTAGCTGGGGTACAGATACGCAGTATTTT
CASSLITSWGTDTQYF
>NA|TRBV24-1|10|NA|TRBJ2-5
TGTGCCACCTCTGGAGAGACCCAGTACTTC
CATSGETQYF
>NA|TRBV20-1|13|NA|TRBJ2-1
TGCAGTGCTACCCGCGGATACTACAATGAGCAGTTCTTC
CSATRGYYNEQFF
>medium-sized|TRBV7-9|11|NA|TRBJ2-7
TGTGCCAGCAGCTTGTCCTACGAGCAGTACTTC
CASSLSYEQYF
>many|TRBV20-1|16|NA|TRBJ2-1
TGCAGTGCTAGAGATTTCCGTCAGCGAGGGGGCAATGAGCAGTTCTTC
CSARDFRQRGGNEQFF
>NA|TRBV2|15|NA|TRBJ1-2
TGTGCCAGCAGTTCCCAAGCAAGCCCGTCCTATGGCTACACCTTC
CASSSQASPSYGYTF
>NA|TRBV19|14|NA|TRBJ1-5
TGTGCCAGTACCCCCTGGGCGGCTCATCAGCCCCAGCATTTT
CASTPWAAHQPQHF
>many|TRBV19|15|NA|TRBJ1-4
TGTGCCAGTGGAGACCCGGGGGTGTCCTACGAAAAACTGTTTTTT
CASGDPGVSYEKLFF
>NA|TRBV10-3|13|TRBD1|TRBJ2-7
TGTGCCATCGGGCAGAGGACAGGGTTTGAGCAGTACTTC
CAIGQRTGFEQYF
>NA|TRBV2|13|NA|TRBJ1-5
TGTGCCAGCAGGTCGTACTGGGCTCAGCCCCAGCATTTT
CASRSYWAQPQHF
>many|TRBV6-1|16|NA|TRBJ2-3
TGTGCCAGCAGCCGCGGGACGTCGAGATCACAGAATACGCAGTATTTT
CASSRGTSRSQNTQYF
>many|TRBV6-5|14|NA|TRBJ2-3
TGTGCCAGCAGTTACTCAGGTGCAGCAGATACGCAGTATTTT
CASSYSGAADTQYF
>many|TRBV28|11|NA|TRBJ2-7
TGTGCCAGCAGTTCCGACTACGAGCAGTACTTC
CASSSDYEQYF
>many|TRBV11-2|13|TRBD1|TRBJ1-2
TGTGCCAGCAGCTTGGCAGGGGGCTCTGGCTACACCTTC
CASSLAGGSGYTF
>many|TRBV10-1|16|NA|TRBJ1-3
TGCGCCAGCAGTGAAATCCAACAGGGACCTGGAAACACCATATATTTT
CASSEIQQGPGNTIYF
>NA|TRBV10-3|14|TRBD1|TRBJ1-1
TGTGCCATCACACCAGACAGGGGGAGCACTGAAGCTTTCTTT
CAITPDRGSTEAFF
>many|TRBV12-5|13|NA|TRBJ2-5
TGTGCTAGTGGTTTGGGACTCCAGGGTACCCAGTACTTC
CASGLGLQGTQYF
>many|TRBV6-2/TRBV6-3|13|NA|TRBJ1-2
TGTGCCAGCAGTCTAGACAGCCGCTATGGCTACACCTTC
CASSLDSRYGYTF
>many|TRBV6-1|14|TRBD1|TRBJ2-5
TGTGCCAGCAGCAGGGACAGAAAACAAGAGACCCAGTACTTC
CASSRDRKQETQYF
>NA|TRBV20-1|10|NA|TRBJ2-3
TGCAGTGCCGCACGGGATACGCAGTATTTT
CSAARDTQYF
>NA|TRBV11-1|17|TRBD2|TRBJ2-1
TGTGCCAGCAGCTTTCCCGGGACTAGCGGGGGGCGCAATGAGCAGTTCTTC
CASSFPGTSGGRNEQFF